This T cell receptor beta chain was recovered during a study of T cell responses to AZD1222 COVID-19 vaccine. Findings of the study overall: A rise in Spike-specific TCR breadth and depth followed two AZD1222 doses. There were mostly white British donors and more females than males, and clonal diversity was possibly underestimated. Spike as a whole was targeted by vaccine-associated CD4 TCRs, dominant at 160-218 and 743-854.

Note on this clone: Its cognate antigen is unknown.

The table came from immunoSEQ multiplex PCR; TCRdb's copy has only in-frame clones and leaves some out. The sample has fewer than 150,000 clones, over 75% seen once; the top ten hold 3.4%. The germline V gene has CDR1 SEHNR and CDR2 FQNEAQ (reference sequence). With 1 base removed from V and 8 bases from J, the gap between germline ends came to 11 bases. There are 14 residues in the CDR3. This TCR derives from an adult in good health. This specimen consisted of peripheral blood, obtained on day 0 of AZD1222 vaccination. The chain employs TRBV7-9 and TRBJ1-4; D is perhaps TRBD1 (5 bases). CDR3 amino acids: CASSLVGAGEKLFF. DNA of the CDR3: TGTGCCAGCAGCTTAGTAGGGGCTGGGGAAAAACTGTTTTTT.